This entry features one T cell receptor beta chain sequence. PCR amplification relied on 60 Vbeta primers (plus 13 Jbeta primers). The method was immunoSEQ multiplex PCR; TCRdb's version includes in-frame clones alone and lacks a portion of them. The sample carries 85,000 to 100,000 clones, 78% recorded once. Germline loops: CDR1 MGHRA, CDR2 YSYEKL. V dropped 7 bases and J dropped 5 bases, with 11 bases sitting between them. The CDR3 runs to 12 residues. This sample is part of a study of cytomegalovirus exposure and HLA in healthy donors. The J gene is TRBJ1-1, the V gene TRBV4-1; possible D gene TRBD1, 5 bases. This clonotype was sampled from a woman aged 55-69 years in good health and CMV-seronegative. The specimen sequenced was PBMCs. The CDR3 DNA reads TGCGCCAGCACCGGGGGGGGAACTGAAGCTTTCTTT. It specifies CASTGGGTEAFF.